Presented here are 14 T cell receptor beta chains from one specimen sequenced in a study of blood T cell repertoires in COVID-19. Using immunoSEQ multiplex PCR, the repertoire was profiled, and TCRdb retains in-frame clones only, with some absent. The top ten clones hold approximately 5.3% of a sample with a few hundred thousand clones, around 87% of them seen once. The sequenced sample was peripheral blood. These receptors all stem from an older woman with COVID-19, enrolled during active disease.

The chain employs TRBV19 and TRBJ1-3; D unclear. Germline V gene lookup returns CDR1 LNHDA and CDR2 SQIVND (reference sequence). The CDR3 has 16 residues. The V gene lost 3 bases and the J gene lost 0 bases, with 12 bases spanning the gap. CDR3 residues: CASSIGPLYSGNTIYF. As DNA, the CDR3 is TGTGCCAGTAGTATTGGGCCTTTATACTCTGGAAACACCATATATTTT.

The gene calls are TRBV27 and TRBJ2-3, with 10 bases matching TRBD2. Per germline, CDR1 MNHEY and CDR2 SMNVEV (reference sequence). This CDR3 is 17 amino acids long. Unmatched junction bases numbered 9, after V lost 3 bases and J lost 3 bases. The CDR3 is CASSFREREGQTDTQYF. CDR3 DNA: TGTGCCAGCAGTTTTCGGGAGCGGGAGGGCCAGACAGATACGCAGTATTTT.

The rearrangement joins TRBV28 to TRBJ2-3; 7 bases align to TRBD2. The V gene's germline CDR1 is MDHEN and CDR2 SYDVKM. V dropped 7 bases and J dropped 1; count of bases not matched to a gene: 2. CDR3 length equals 13 residues. CDR3 sequence reads: CASTGRGTDTQYF. CDR3 DNA: TGTGCCAGCACGGGGAGGGGCACAGATACGCAGTATTTT.

The chain is built from TRBV7-2 and TRBJ2-7, with 7 bases identical to TRBD2. After removal of 5 bases from V and 9 bases from J, the junction contained 10 bases not matched to a gene. The germline gives CDR1 SGHTA, CDR2 FQGNSA. The CDR3 has 13 amino acids. CDR3 region: CASSPAGGSRQYF. The CDR3 nucleotides are TGTGCCAGCAGCCCCGCTGGCGGGAGTAGGCAGTACTTC.

The genes are TRBV5-1 and TRBJ1-4, with 9 bases lining up with TRBD1. CDR3 length: 15 residues. The junction had 8 bases not matched to a gene; V was cut back by 4 bases and J by 7 bases. Germline assignment: CDR1 SGHRS and CDR2 YFSETQ. The CDR3 DNA reads as TGCGCCAGCAGCCCAAGCGGGACAGGGTTTGAAAAACTGTTTTTT. The encoded protein is CASSPSGTGFEKLFF.

This clone appeared a few times. V gene TRBV7-9 combines with J gene TRBJ2-7, with TRBD2 matching 9 bases. Trimming at V came to 5 bases and at J to 0 bases, leaving 2 bases not matched to a gene. The V gene's germline CDR1 is SEHNR and CDR2 FQNEAQ (reference sequence). The CDR3 is 14 residues long. Here the CDR3 reads CASSRSGSSYEQYF. CDR3 nucleotide sequence: TGTGCCAGCAGCCGTAGCGGGAGCTCCTACGAGCAGTACTTC.

The chain employs TRBV7-2 and TRBJ1-1; no definite D call. V shed 0 bases and J shed 3 bases, with 8 bases lying between them. This CDR3 spans 14 amino acids. CDR1 and CDR2 (germline): SGHTA, FQGNSA. The CDR3 nucleotides read TGTGCCAGCAGCTTAGCTCCGGGGTACACTGAAGCTTTCTTT. Its translation: CASSLAPGYTEAFF. Full variable domain (remainder filled in from reference TRBV7-2 and TRBJ1-1): GAGVSQSPSNKVTEKGKDVELRCDPISGHTALYWYRQSLGQGLEFLIYFQGNSAPDKSGLPSDRFSAERTGGSVSTLTIQRTQQEDSAVYLCASSLAPGYTEAFFGQGTRLTVV.

The chain employs TRBV28 and TRBJ1-5; a possible D gene is TRBD1 (5 bases). CDR3 length equals 17 residues. V was pared by 6 bases and J by 6 bases, with 24 bases between. Germline V gene sequence: CDR1 MDHEN, CDR2 SYDVKM. The CDR3 sequence: CASSLGAGGTLSQPQHF. The CDR3, as DNA: TGTGCCAGCAGCCTAGGGGCCGGGGGGACTTTAAGTCAGCCCCAGCATTTT.

This chain joins TRBV12-3 or TRBV12-4 and TRBJ1-4; D is unresolved. With 7 bases removed from V and 8 bases from J, the gap between germline ends came to 14 bases. CDR3 length equals 13 residues. The chain's CDR3 is CASNYDRGEKLFF. CDR3 nucleotide sequence: TGTGCCAGCAATTACGACCGCGGCGAAAAACTGTTTTTT.

V gene TRBV19 combines with J gene TRBJ2-1, with 8 bases aligning to TRBD2. Germline V lookup: CDR1 LNHDA, CDR2 SQIVND (reference sequence). The CDR3 sequence is 15 residues long. Germline trimming cut 1 base from V and 1 base from J; bases unmatched to any gene: 0. The CDR3 sequence is CASSIGGRSYNEQFF. CDR3 sequence (DNA): TGTGCCAGTAGTATAGGCGGGAGGTCCTACAATGAGCAGTTCTTC.

The sample holds a few counts of this clone. The gene calls are TRBV5-1 and TRBJ2-7; 10 positions agree with TRBD2. V lost 0 bases, J lost 0 bases, and 3 bases stayed unmatched. CDR1 and CDR2 (germline): SGHRS, YFSETQ. The CDR3 is 16 amino acids. This CDR3 reads CASSLALAGGSYEQYF. CDR3 coding DNA: TGCGCCAGCAGCTTGGCCTTAGCGGGAGGCTCCTACGAGCAGTACTTC.

The rearrangement links TRBV9 to TRBJ2-2, with D possibly TRBD1 on 6 matching bases. V gave up 3 bases and J gave up 4 bases, with 16 bases separating them. The germline V gene encodes CDR1 SGDLS and CDR2 YYNGEE. There are 16 residues in the CDR3. Here the CDR3 DNA reads TGTGCCAGCAGCGCACCACCACAGGGATCCACCGGGGAGCTGTTTTTT. Protein product: CASSAPPQGSTGELFF.

V gene TRBV5-5 combines with J gene TRBJ1-4, with a tentative D call TRBD1 (6 bases). Trimming stripped 4 bases from V and 2 bases from J, with 12 bases between. Germline V gene data show CDR1 as SGHKS and CDR2 as YYEKEE (reference sequence). This CDR3 spans 15 amino acids. This chain's CDR3 is CASSIRTATNEKLFF. The CDR3 nucleotides are TGTGCCAGCAGCATCCGGACAGCTACTAATGAAAAACTGTTTTTT.

The chain is built from TRBV3-1 (or the pseudogene TRBV3-2) and TRBJ1-5; D remains ambiguous. V lost 1 base, J lost 1 base, and 5 bases lay in between. The CDR3 extends over 14 amino acids. Germline V lookup: CDR1 LGHDT, CDR2 YNNKEL (reference sequence). CDR3 in amino acids: CASSQGRSNQPQHF. The CDR3, as DNA: TGTGCCAGCAGCCAAGGCAGAAGCAATCAGCCCCAGCATTTT.